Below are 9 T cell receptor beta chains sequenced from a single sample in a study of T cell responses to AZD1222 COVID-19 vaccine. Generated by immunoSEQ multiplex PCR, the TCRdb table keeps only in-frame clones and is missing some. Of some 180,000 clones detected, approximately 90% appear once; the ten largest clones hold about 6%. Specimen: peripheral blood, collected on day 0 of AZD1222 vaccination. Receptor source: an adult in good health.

Here the CDR3 DNA reads TGTGCCAGCACCCAGCCAGGAGTGGATGGCTATGGCTACACCTTC. Residues: CASTQPGVDGYGYTF. V is TRBV28 and J is TRBJ1-2; no firm D call. V lost 7 bases to trimming and J lost 4 bases, with 19 bases between them. The CDR3 covers 15 residues. Per the germline V gene, CDR1 is MDHEN and CDR2 is SYDVKM.

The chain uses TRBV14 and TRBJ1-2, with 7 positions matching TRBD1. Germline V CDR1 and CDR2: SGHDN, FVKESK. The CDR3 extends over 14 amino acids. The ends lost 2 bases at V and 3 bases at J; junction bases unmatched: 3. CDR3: CASSQWGQYYGYTF. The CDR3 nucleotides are TGTGCCAGCAGCCAATGGGGACAGTACTATGGCTACACCTTC.

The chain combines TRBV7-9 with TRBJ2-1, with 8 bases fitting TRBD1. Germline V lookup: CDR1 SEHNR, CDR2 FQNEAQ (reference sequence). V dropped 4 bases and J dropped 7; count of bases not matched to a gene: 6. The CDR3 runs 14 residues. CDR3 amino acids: CASSSGQVGNEQFF. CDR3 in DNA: TGTGCCAGCAGCTCGGGACAGGTGGGGAATGAGCAGTTCTTC.

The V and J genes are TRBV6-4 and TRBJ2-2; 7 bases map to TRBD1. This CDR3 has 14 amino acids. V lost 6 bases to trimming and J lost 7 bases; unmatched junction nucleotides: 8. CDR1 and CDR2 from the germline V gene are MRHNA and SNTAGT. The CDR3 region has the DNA TGTGCCAGCAGGGAACAGGGGTCGCACGGGGAGCTGTTTTTT. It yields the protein CASREQGSHGELFF.

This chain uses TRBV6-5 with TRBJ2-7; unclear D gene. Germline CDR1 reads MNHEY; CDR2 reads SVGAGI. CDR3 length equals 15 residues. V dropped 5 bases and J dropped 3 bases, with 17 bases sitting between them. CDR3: CASSPDSDGIYEQYF. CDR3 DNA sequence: TGTGCCAGCAGTCCTGACTCAGACGGAATCTACGAGCAGTACTTC.

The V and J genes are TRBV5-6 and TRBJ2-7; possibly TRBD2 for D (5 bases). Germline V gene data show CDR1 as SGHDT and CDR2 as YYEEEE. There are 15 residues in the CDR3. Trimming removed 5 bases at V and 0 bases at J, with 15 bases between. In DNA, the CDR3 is TGTGCCAGCAGTTTGCGGAGGACGGGCTCCTACGAGCAGTACTTC. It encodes CASSLRRTGSYEQYF.

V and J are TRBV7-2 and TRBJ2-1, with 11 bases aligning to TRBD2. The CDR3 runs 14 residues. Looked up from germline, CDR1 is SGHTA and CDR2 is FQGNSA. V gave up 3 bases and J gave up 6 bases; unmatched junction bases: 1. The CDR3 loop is CASSFTSGSNEQFF. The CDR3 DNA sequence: TGTGCCAGCAGCTTCACTAGCGGGAGCAATGAGCAGTTCTTC.

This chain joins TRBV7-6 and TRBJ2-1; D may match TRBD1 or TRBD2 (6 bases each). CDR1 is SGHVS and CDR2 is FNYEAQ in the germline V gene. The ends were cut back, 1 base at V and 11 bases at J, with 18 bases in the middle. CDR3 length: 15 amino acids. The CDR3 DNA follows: TGTGCCAGCAGCTTAGATACGCTAGGAGGGGGGAAGCAGTTCTTC. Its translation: CASSLDTLGGGKQFF.

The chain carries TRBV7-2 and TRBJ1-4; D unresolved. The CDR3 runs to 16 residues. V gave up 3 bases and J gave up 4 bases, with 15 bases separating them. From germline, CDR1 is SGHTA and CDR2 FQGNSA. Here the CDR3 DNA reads TGTGCCAGCAGCTTGGGAGGGAGGGAACTTAATGAAAAACTGTTTTTT. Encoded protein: CASSLGGRELNEKLFF.